Listed below are T cell receptor beta chains from one sample, sequenced in a study of Graves' ophthalmopathy and Graves' hyperthyroidism. TCRdb fed the multiplex PCR reads into MiXCR, producing one record per CDR3 protein. The sample lists over 650,000 distinct CDR3 sequences, 35% to 50% occurring once. Input material: peripheral blood. Receptor source: an adult man with Graves' ophthalmopathy. CDR3s include the opening cysteine and the closing phenylalanine or tryptophan. The order of the fields is CDR3 protein, CDR3 DNA, clone size, V gene, J gene, D gene. The D gene is left open where the match is weak. Clone size is given for some rows only: seen once, a few or many times, or a class if the clone is expanded.

CATLGSSGELFF	TGTGCCACCCTGGGATCTAGCGGGGAGCTGTTTTTT	NA	TRBV10-3	TRBJ2-2	NA
CASSLSGAYEQYF	TGTGCCAGCAGCTTATCAGGGGCCTACGAGCAGTACTTC	many	TRBV7-9	TRBJ2-7	NA
CASSPGRHSGNTIYF	TGTGCCAGTAGCCCCGGACGGCACTCTGGAAACACCATATATTTT	many	TRBV19	TRBJ1-3	NA
CASSEFANTGELFF	TGTGCCAGCAGTGAATTCGCGAACACCGGGGAGCTGTTTTTT	NA	TRBV2	TRBJ2-2	NA
CASSSTLNTEAFF	TGTGCCAGCAGCTCGACACTGAACACTGAAGCTTTCTTT	many	TRBV5-1	TRBJ1-1	NA
CASVDPRGDRVVCGYTF	TGTGCCAGCGTTGACCCGAGGGGGGACAGGGTAGTATGTGGCTACACCTTC	NA	TRBV2	TRBJ1-2	TRBD1
CASSLYRGRLAGVGGELFF	TGTGCCAGCAGTTTATATCGTGGGCGACTAGCGGGAGTCGGCGGGGAGCTGTTTTTT	NA	TRBV12-3/TRBV12-4	TRBJ2-2	TRBD2
CASTLDSANTEAFF	TGTGCCAGCACCCTGGACAGCGCTAACACTGAAGCTTTCTTT	few	TRBV12-3/TRBV12-4	TRBJ1-1	NA
CASSPTILSTDTQYF	TGTGCCAGCAGCCCTACCATACTTAGCACAGATACGCAGTATTTT	few	TRBV7-9	TRBJ2-3	NA
CASSYSKDSPLHF	TGTGCCAGCAGTTACTCGAAAGATTCACCCCTCCACTTT	many	TRBV6-2/TRBV6-3	TRBJ1-6	NA
CASSFPQGSTGELFF	TGTGCCAGCAGTTTCCCGCAGGGGAGCACCGGGGAGCTGTTTTTT	few	TRBV12-3/TRBV12-4	TRBJ2-2	NA
CASSLDWGRKNTEAFF	TGTGCCAGCAGCTTAGACTGGGGACGGAAGAACACTGAAGCTTTCTTT	many	TRBV7-2	TRBJ1-1	NA
CATSDRTGDYGYTF	TGTGCCACCAGTGACCGGACAGGAGACTATGGCTACACCTTC	NA	TRBV15	TRBJ1-2	TRBD1
CATSDRGTGINQPQHF	TGTGCCACCAGTGACCGAGGGACAGGCATAAATCAGCCCCAGCATTTT	NA	TRBV24-1	TRBJ1-5	TRBD1
CATSEQGPYGYTF	TGTGCCACCAGTGAACAGGGGCCGTATGGCTACACCTTC	NA	TRBV24-1	TRBJ1-2	TRBD1
CASSLGPLASGNTEAFF	TGTGCCAGCAGCTTGGGCCCCCTGGCCTCTGGAAACACTGAAGCTTTCTTT	NA	TRBV7-3	TRBJ1-1	NA
CSLAAGQPQHF	TGCAGCTTAGCGGCCGGACAGCCCCAGCATTTT	NA	TRBV29-1	TRBJ1-5	NA
CASSEKVGGWGEQYF	TGTGCCAGCAGTGAAAAGGTGGGGGGCTGGGGCGAGCAGTACTTC	many	TRBV2	TRBJ2-7	NA